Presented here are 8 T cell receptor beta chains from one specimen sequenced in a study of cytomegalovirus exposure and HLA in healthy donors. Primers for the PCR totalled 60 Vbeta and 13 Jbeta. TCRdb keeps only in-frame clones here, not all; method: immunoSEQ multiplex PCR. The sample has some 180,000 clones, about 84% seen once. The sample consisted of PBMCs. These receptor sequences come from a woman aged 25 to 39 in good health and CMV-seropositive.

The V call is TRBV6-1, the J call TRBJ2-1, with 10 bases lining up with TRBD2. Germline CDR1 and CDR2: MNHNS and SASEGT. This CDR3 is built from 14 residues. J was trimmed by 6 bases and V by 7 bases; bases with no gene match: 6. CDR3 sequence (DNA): TGTGCCAGCAAGACTAGCGGGCGACCCAATGAGCAGTTCTTC. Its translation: CASKTSGRPNEQFF.

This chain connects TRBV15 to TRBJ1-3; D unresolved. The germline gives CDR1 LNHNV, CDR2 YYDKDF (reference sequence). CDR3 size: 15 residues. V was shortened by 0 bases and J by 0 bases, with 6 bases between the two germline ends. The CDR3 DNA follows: TGTGCCACCAGCAGAGAGTTCCTCTCTGGAAACACCATATATTTT. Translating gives CATSREFLSGNTIYF.

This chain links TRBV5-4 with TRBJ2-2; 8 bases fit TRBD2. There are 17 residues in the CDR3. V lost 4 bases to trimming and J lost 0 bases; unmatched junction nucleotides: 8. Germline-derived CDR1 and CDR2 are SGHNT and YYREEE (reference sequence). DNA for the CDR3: TGTGCCAGCAGCCGCGGGGGGACACCAGCGAACACCGGGGAGCTGTTTTTT. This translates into CASSRGGTPANTGELFF.

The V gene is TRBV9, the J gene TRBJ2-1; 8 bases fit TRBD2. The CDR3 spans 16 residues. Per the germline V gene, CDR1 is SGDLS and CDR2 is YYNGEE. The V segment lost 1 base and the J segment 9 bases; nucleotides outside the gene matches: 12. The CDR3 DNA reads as TGTGCCAGCAGCGTATACCCGGGAGGGCCCGGCACTGAGCAGTTCTTC. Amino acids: CASSVYPGGPGTEQFF.

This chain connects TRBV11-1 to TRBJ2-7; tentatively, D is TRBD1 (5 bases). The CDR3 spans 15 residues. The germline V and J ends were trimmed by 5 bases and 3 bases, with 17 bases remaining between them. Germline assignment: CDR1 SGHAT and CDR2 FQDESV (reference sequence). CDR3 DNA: TGTGCCAGCAGCGTCGACGGTGGGGCCCTCTACGAGCAGTACTTC. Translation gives CASSVDGGALYEQYF.

The CDR3 region has the DNA TGTGCCAGCAGTAACTATGGCCCAGAGTCCTACAATGAGCAGTTCTTC. It encodes CASSNYGPESYNEQFF. The rearrangement links TRBV28 to TRBJ2-1; D gene unclear. This CDR3 contains 16 residues. Germline V gene sequence: CDR1 MDHEN, CDR2 SYDVKM. V was shortened by 5 bases and J by 1 base, with 15 bases between the two germline ends.

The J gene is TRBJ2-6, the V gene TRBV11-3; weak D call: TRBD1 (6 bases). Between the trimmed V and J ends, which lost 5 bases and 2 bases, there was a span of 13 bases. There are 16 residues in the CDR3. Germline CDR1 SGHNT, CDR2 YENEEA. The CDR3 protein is CASSPSWGPGANVLTF. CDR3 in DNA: TGTGCCAGCAGCCCGAGTTGGGGGCCTGGGGCCAACGTCCTGACTTTC.

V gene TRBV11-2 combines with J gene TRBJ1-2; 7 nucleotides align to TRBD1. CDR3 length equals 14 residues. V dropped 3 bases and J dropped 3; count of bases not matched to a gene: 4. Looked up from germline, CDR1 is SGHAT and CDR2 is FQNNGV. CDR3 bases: TGTGCCAGCAGCTTCAGGGGGGTCGACTATGGCTACACCTTC. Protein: CASSFRGVDYGYTF.